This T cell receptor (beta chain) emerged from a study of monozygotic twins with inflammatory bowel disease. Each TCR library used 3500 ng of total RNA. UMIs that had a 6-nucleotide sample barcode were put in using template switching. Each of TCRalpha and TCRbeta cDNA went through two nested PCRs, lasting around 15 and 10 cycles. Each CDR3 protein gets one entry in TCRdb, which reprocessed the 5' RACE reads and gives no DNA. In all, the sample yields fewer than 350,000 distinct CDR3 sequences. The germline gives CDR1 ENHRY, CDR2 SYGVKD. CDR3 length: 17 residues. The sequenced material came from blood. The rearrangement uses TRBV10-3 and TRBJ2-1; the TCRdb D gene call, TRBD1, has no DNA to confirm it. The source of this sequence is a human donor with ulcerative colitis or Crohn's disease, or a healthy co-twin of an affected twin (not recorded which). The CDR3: CAISELPRQGAINEQFF.